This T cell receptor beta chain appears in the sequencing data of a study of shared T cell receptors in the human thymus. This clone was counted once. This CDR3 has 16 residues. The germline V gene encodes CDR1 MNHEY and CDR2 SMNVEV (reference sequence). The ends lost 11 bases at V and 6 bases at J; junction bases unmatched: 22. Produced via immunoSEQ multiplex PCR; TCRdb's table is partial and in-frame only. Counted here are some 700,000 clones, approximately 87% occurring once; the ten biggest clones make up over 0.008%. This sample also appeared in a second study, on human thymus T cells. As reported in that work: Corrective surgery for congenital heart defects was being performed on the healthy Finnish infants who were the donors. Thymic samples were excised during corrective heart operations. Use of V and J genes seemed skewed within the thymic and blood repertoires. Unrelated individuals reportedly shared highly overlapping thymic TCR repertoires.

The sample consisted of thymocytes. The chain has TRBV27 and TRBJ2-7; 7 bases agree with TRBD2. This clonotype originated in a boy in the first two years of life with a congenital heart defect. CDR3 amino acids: CAPQGSLRERLAEQYF. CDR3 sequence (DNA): TGTGCCCCCCAGGGTAGTTTGCGGGAGCGACTAGCCGAGCAGTACTTC.